This passage covers 10 T cell receptor beta chains from one sample sequenced in a study of T-cell memory formation after mild COVID-19. TCRdb reprocessed the 5' RACE reads with MiXCR, giving one entry per CDR3 protein. The sample shows about 560,000 distinct CDR3 sequences, about 20% of them seen only once. Material: PBMCs or a T cell subset sorted from them (not recorded which). These receptors were taken from an adult woman who had mild COVID-19 (a few samples of this study predate the infection). Cell type and time point are not known.

This clonotype was found once. This rearrangement joins TRBV11-2 to TRBJ1-2; D perhaps matches TRBD1 (6 bases). V gave up 0 bases and J gave up 3 bases, with 11 bases separating them. CDR1 and CDR2 (germline): SGHAT, FQNNGV. The CDR3 is made up of 15 amino acids. The CDR3 loop reads CASSLERGPDYGYTF. The CDR3 region has the DNA TGTGCCAGCAGCTTAGAACGGGGGCCTGACTATGGCTACACCTTC.

This clonotype was seen only a few times. The rearrangement uses TRBV20-1 and TRBJ1-2, with TRBD1 matching 9 bases. The trim removed 6 bases at V and 3 bases at J, leaving 8 bases unmatched. Germline-derived CDR1 and CDR2 are DFQATT and SNEGSKA (reference sequence). CDR3 size: 14 residues. In DNA, the CDR3 is TGCAGTGCAGAGAAGGGACAGGGAGACTATGGCTACACCTTC. Amino acid sequence: CSAEKGQGDYGYTF.

V is TRBV6-5 and J is TRBJ2-1; weak D call: TRBD2 (5 bases). Trimming cost V 2 bases and J 0 bases, with 11 bases left between them. Per germline, CDR1 MNHEY and CDR2 SVGAGI. The CDR3 is 16 residues long. The CDR3 loop reads CASSYDGMNSYNEQFF. The CDR3 DNA follows: TGTGCCAGCAGTTACGACGGGATGAACTCCTACAATGAGCAGTTCTTC.

The V and J genes are TRBV19 and TRBJ1-5, with D possibly matching TRBD1 (5 bases). Per the germline V gene, CDR1 is LNHDA and CDR2 is SQIVND (reference sequence). The CDR3 runs to 11 residues. Trimming stripped 6 bases from V and 9 bases from J, with 9 bases between. The CDR3 DNA follows: TGTGCCAGTAGCCCAGGGTGGCCCCAGCATTTT. This translates into CASSPGWPQHF.

The table lists this clonotype with a count of one. The chain has TRBV20-1 and TRBJ2-5; D gene ambiguous. The CDR3 spans 16 residues. V dropped 6 bases and J dropped 0 bases, with 20 bases sitting between them. Looked up from germline, CDR1 is DFQATT and CDR2 is SNEGSKA (reference sequence). The CDR3 loop reads CSASPPPLGNQETQYF. The CDR3 DNA reads TGCAGTGCCTCGCCCCCCCCGCTGGGCAACCAAGAGACCCAGTACTTC.

Many counts were recorded for this clonotype. The chain uses TRBV7-2 and TRBJ2-3; no definite D call. V lost 7 bases to trimming and J lost 6 bases, with 11 bases between them. The CDR3 is made up of 12 amino acids. CDR1 is SGHTA and CDR2 is FQGNSA in the germline V gene. As DNA, the CDR3 is TGTGCCAGCACCGAAACGGCGGATACGCAGTATTTT. It encodes CASTETADTQYF.

In this sample, this clonotype turned up a few times. This rearrangement joins TRBV5-6 to TRBJ1-2; 9 nucleotides line up with TRBD1. Germline lookup yields CDR1 SGHDT and CDR2 YYEEEE. Trimming took 1 base from V and 5 from J; bases not matched to a gene: 6. The CDR3 runs to 15 residues. The CDR3 loop reads CASSLRDRVTYGYTF. The CDR3 DNA reads TGTGCCAGCAGCTTGAGGGACAGGGTCACGTATGGCTACACCTTC.

DNA of the CDR3: TGTGCCAGCAGCAGAACAGAGGGTCGTGGCTACACCTTC. It encodes CASSRTEGRGYTF. This sequence joins TRBV5-5 and TRBJ1-2; no reliable D call. This CDR3 is built from 13 residues. V shed 4 bases and J shed 7 bases, with 14 bases lying between them. The germline V gene encodes CDR1 SGHKS and CDR2 YYEKEE (reference sequence).

This clonotype was counted a few times. The chain has TRBV27 and TRBJ2-3, with 8 bases fitting TRBD2. V was clipped by 2 bases and J by 4 bases; unmatched bases: 8. This CDR3 is 16 amino acids long. CDR1 and CDR2 (germline): MNHEY, SMNVEV (reference sequence). CDR3 sequence (DNA): TGTGCCAGCAGTTTAAAAGGCGCCGGGAGGGCAGATACGCAGTATTTT. Protein product: CASSLKGAGRADTQYF.

The chain's CDR3 is CASSQVPGVGDEQFF. CDR3 nucleotides: TGTGCCAGCAGCCAAGTCCCAGGGGTTGGGGATGAGCAGTTCTTC. J is TRBJ2-1 and V is TRBV3-1; D may be TRBD1 (6 bases). Germline CDR1 reads LGHDT; CDR2 reads YNNKEL (reference sequence). The CDR3 covers 15 residues. The V gene lost 1 base and the J gene lost 8 bases, with 15 bases spanning the gap.